This entry lists 4 T cell receptor beta chains sequenced from one sample in a study of T cells in Graves' hyperthyroidism and ophthalmopathy. The CDR3 regions of TCR beta were amplified from RNA transcripts. The HTBI primer set was used in a first-round RT-PCR of the TCR CDR3. In TCRdb, the multiplex PCR reads were re-called with MiXCR into one record per CDR3 protein. This table holds over 300,000 distinct CDR3 sequences, approximately 13% found once. Sample: blood. These receptors all come from a woman aged 55-75 years with Graves' hyperthyroidism.

The chain links TRBV19 to TRBJ2-1, with D possibly TRBD2 on 6 matching bases. V was trimmed by 7 bases and J by 0 bases, leaving 16 bases between them. The CDR3 has 16 residues. CDR1 and CDR2 from the germline V gene are LNHDA and SQIVND (reference sequence). This CDR3 is CASTGYSGFSYNEQFF. The CDR3 bases are TGTGCCAGTACCGGGTATAGCGGATTCTCCTACAATGAGCAGTTCTTC.

For this clonotype: Being one base from a much bigger clone, this may be a read error. Because the CDR3 is missing its conserved closing phenylalanine or tryptophan, this is likely a read error. V is TRBV6-1 and J is TRBJ2-3; no clear D gene. V was clipped by 2 bases and J by 0 bases, with 9 bases between them. Per the germline V gene, CDR1 is MNHNS and CDR2 is SASEGT. CDR3 length: 15 residues. CDR3 in amino acids: CASSEPPGSTDTQYL. CDR3 sequence (DNA): TGTGCCAGCAGTGAACCCCCAGGTAGCACAGATACGCAGTATCTT.

This clonotype appeared a few times. This chain connects TRBV7-3 to TRBJ2-7, with D perhaps matching TRBD2 (5 bases). V was clipped by 5 bases and J by 3 bases, with 11 bases between them. The CDR3 is made up of 13 amino acids. The V gene's germline CDR1 is SGHTA and CDR2 FQGTGA. The CDR3 DNA reads as TGTGCCAGCAGCCCCAGCGGAGGCTACGAGCAGTACTTC. Encoded protein: CASSPSGGYEQYF. Full variable domain (outside the CDR3, taken from reference TRBV7-3 and TRBJ2-7): GAGVSQTPSNKVTEKGKYVELRCDPISGHTALYWYRQSLGQGPEFLIYFQGTGAADDSGLPNDRFFAVRPEGSVSTLKIQRTERGDSAVYLCASSPSGGYEQYFGPGTRLTVT.

This clonotype was picked up many times. The J gene is TRBJ1-2, the V gene TRBV28; a possible D gene is TRBD1 (6 bases). V gave up 5 bases and J gave up 10 bases, with 26 bases separating them. The CDR3 sequence is 16 residues long. Germline V gene lookup returns CDR1 MDHEN and CDR2 SYDVKM. The CDR3 bases are TGTGCCAGCAGTCCACTTTCGGAGGACAGCCCAAGGGTCTACACCTTC. As protein: CASSPLSEDSPRVYTF.